This T cell receptor (beta chain) was sequenced during a study of blood T cell repertoires in COVID-19. On the study more broadly: The United States, Italy and Spain supplied acute and convalescent COVID-19 samples.

Using immunoSEQ multiplex PCR, the repertoire was profiled, and TCRdb retains in-frame clones only, with some absent. In the table there are more than 150,000 clones, approximately 90% of which are singletons. The V end was cut by 3 bases, the J end by 2 bases, with 11 bases between. This CDR3 has 14 residues. Germline V CDR1 and CDR2: LGHNA, YNFKEQ. This sequence originates from an older woman with COVID-19, enrolled during active disease. This chain uses TRBV4-2 with TRBJ2-7; D might be TRBD1 (5 bases). Sequences were obtained from peripheral blood. The CDR3 loop is CASSQTTVTYEQYF. CDR3 bases: TGTGCCAGCAGCCAGACGACAGTTACCTACGAGCAGTACTTC.